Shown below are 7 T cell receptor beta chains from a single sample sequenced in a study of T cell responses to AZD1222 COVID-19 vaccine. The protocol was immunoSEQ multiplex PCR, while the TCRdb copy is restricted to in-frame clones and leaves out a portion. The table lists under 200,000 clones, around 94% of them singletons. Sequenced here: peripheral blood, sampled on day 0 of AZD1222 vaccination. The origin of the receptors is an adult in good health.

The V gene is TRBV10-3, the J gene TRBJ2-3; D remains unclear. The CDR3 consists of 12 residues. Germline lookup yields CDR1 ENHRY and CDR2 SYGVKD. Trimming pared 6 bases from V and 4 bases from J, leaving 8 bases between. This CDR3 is CAISPRPDTQYF. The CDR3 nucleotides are TGTGCCATCAGCCCCCGGCCAGATACGCAGTATTTT.

CDR3 nucleotides: TGTGCCAGCAGTTGGAGGGGGAACACTGAAGCTTTCTTT. Protein sequence: CASSWRGNTEAFF. J is TRBJ1-1 and V is TRBV6-5; weak D call: TRBD1 (5 bases). The CDR3 extends over 13 amino acids. The germline V gene encodes CDR1 MNHEY and CDR2 SVGAGI. V lost 4 bases to trimming and J lost 1 base, with 7 bases between them.

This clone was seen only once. CDR3 protein: CASSFPGGSQEEKLFF. DNA of the CDR3: TGTGCCAGCAGTTTTCCCGGGGGATCCCAGGAGGAAAAACTGTTTTTT. The chain has TRBV28 and TRBJ1-4, with a weak D call TRBD1 (5 bases). CDR1 MDHEN and CDR2 SYDVKM come from the germline V gene. The CDR3 totals 16 residues. The V end lost 3 bases, the J end lost 8 bases, and 19 bases lay between the germline ends. The variable domain in full, with the rest retrieved from reference TRBV28 and TRBJ1-4, is DVKVTQSSRYLVKRTGEKVFLECVQDMDHENMFWYRQDPGLGLRLIYFSYDVKMKEKGDIPEGYSVSREKKERFSLILESASTNQTSMYLCASSFPGGSQEEKLFFGSGTQLSVL.

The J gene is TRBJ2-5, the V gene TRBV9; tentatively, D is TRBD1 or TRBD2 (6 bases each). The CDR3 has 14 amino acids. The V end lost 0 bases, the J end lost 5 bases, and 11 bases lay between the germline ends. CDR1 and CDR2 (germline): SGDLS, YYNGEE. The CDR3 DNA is TGTGCCAGCAGCGTAGGAGGGGGGAGGGAGACCCAGTACTTC. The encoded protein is CASSVGGGRETQYF.

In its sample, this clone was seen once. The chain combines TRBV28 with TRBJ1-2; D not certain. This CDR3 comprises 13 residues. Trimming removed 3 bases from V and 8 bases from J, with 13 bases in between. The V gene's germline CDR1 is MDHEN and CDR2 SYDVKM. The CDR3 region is CASSFGNAVGYTF. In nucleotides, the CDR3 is TGTGCCAGCAGTTTCGGGAACGCCGTAGGCTACACCTTC.

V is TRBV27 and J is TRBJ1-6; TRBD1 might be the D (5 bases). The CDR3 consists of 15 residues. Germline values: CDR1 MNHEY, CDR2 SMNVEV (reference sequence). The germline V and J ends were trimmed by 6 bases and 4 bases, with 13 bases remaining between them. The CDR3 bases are TGTGCCAGCAGCGCGAACGGGGGTTATAATTCACCCCTCCACTTT. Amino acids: CASSANGGYNSPLHF.

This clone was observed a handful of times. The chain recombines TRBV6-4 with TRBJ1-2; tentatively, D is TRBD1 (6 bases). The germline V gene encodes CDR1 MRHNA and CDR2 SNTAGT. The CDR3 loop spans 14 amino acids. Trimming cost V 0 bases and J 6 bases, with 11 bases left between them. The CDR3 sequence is CASSDSSGADGYTF. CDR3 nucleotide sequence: TGTGCCAGCAGTGACTCATCGGGGGCGGATGGCTACACCTTC.